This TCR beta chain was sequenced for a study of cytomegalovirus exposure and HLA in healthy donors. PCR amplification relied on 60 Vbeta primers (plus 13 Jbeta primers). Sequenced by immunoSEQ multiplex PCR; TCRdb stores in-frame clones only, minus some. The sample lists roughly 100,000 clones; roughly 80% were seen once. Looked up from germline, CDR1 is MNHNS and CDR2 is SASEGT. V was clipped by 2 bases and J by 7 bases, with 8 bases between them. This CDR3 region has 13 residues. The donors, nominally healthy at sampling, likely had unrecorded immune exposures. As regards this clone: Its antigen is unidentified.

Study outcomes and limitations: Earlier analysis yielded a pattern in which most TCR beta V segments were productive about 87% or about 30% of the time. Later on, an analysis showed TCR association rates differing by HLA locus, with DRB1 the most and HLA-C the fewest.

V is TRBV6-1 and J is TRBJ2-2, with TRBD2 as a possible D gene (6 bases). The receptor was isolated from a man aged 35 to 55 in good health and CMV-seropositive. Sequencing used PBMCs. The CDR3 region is CASSEQGGGELFF. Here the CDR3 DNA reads TGTGCCAGCAGTGAACAGGGAGGCGGGGAGCTGTTTTTT.